These T cell receptor beta chains were read from a single sample in a study of cytomegalovirus exposure and HLA in healthy donors. The data were produced by immunoSEQ multiplex PCR, yet TCRdb's version contains in-frame clones alone and is incomplete. This table holds around 150,000 clones, around 76% found once. The sequencing sample was made of PBMCs. These receptors all stem from a man in his forties in good health and CMV-seropositive. Both conserved end residues are part of each CDR3. D genes are given only for firm matches. Some rows mark clone size as missing; the rest say once, few, many or name a class of expanded clone.

CDR3 protein,CDR3 DNA,J gene,clone size,V gene,D gene
CASTATGEKSDTQYF,TGTGCCAGCACCGCTACAGGGGAAAAGTCAGATACGCAGTATTTT,TRBJ2-3,-,TRBV9,TRBD1
CASTPTGDFVGEQFF,TGTGCCAGCACGCCGACAGGGGATTTCGTCGGAGAGCAGTTCTTC,TRBJ2-1,few,TRBV5-6,TRBD1
CASSLEEAGDQETQYF,TGTGCCAGCAGCTTGGAGGAAGCGGGGGATCAAGAGACCCAGTACTTC,TRBJ2-5,-,TRBV5-4,TRBD2
CASSERTSYSYEQYF,TGTGCCAGCAGTGAAAGAACTAGTTACAGCTACGAGCAGTACTTC,TRBJ2-7,-,TRBV2,-
CASGGRGKTQYF,TGTGCTAGTGGGGGACGGGGGAAGACCCAGTACTTC,TRBJ2-5,once,TRBV12-5,-
CASSLGPSLAGYEQYF,TGCGCCAGCAGCTTGGGGCCCTCACTAGCGGGGTACGAGCAGTACTTC,TRBJ2-7,few,TRBV5-1,TRBD2
CASSLFRTGPGTEAFF,TGTGCCAGCAGCCTCTTTCGGACAGGCCCTGGTACTGAAGCTTTCTTT,TRBJ1-1,once,TRBV14,TRBD1
CASSLRTGSYNEQFF,TGTGCCAGCAGCCTAAGGACAGGGAGCTACAATGAGCAGTTCTTC,TRBJ2-1,-,TRBV7-2,TRBD1
CASSVGDTEAFF,TGTGCCAGCAGCGTCGGGGACACTGAAGCTTTCTTT,TRBJ1-1,few,TRBV9,-
CASSPGGSGGLGVETQYF,TGTGCCAGCAGCCCAGGTGGTAGCGGGGGGCTGGGGGTAGAGACCCAGTACTTC,TRBJ2-5,-,TRBV11-1,TRBD2
CASSPNRGSIKGAFF,TGTGCCAGCAGCCCTAACAGAGGCTCAATAAAGGGGGCTTTCTTT,TRBJ1-1,-,TRBV7-2,-
CASTPGGAGIQYF,TGTGCCAGCACCCCCGGGGGGGCGGGCATTCAGTACTTC,TRBJ2-4,-,TRBV9,TRBD2
CASSISGGDEQYF,TGTGCCAGTAGTATTAGCGGGGGTGACGAGCAGTACTTC,TRBJ2-7,-,TRBV19,TRBD2
CASSLGRDRVRFEKLFF,TGTGCCAGCAGCTTAGGCAGGGACAGGGTCCGATTCGAAAAACTGTTTTTT,TRBJ1-4,-,TRBV13,TRBD1
CASSGTGWQETQYF,TGTGCCAGCAGCGGGACAGGGTGGCAAGAGACCCAGTACTTC,TRBJ2-5,-,TRBV9,TRBD1
CSASDQETQYF,TGCAGTGCCTCTGACCAAGAGACCCAGTACTTC,TRBJ2-5,-,TRBV20-1,-
CASSPGQGPYEQYF,TGTGCCAGCAGCCCCGGACAGGGCCCCTACGAGCAGTACTTC,TRBJ2-7,few,TRBV7-9,TRBD1
CASSQDVAGSGNTIYF,TGCGCCAGCAGCCAAGATGTGGCGGGATCTGGAAACACCATATATTTT,TRBJ1-3,-,TRBV4-3,-
CAWSTGTGSYEQYF,TGTGCCTGGAGTACCGGGACAGGGAGCTACGAGCAGTACTTC,TRBJ2-7,once,TRBV30,TRBD1
CASSYSRPERAFF,TGTGCCAGCAGTTACTCGAGGCCCGAAAGGGCTTTCTTT,TRBJ1-1,-,TRBV6-6,-
CASSSRVTGLAAQFF,TGTGCCAGTAGCTCCAGGGTGACGGGACTAGCGGCACAGTTCTTC,TRBJ2-1,-,TRBV19,TRBD2
CASSYSGRETYGYTF,TGTGCCAGCAGTTACTCGGGGAGAGAGACCTATGGCTACACCTTC,TRBJ1-2,-,TRBV6-5,-
CASSFGPAGVNTEAFF,TGTGCCAGCAGTTTCGGTCCCGCAGGGGTGAACACTGAAGCTTTCTTT,TRBJ1-1,-,TRBV6-5,-
CASSAQFVRDRGVVSYGYTF,TGTGCCAGCAGCGCCCAGTTTGTCCGGGACAGGGGTGTAGTTAGCTATGGCTACACCTTC,TRBJ1-2,-,TRBV13,TRBD1
CASSRTGLMLALHF,TGTGCCAGCAGCCGGACAGGCCTGATGTTGGCCCTCCACTTT,TRBJ1-6,-,TRBV7-2,TRBD1
CASRAGTVSYNEQFF,TGTGCCAGCAGGGCCGGGACAGTCTCCTACAATGAGCAGTTCTTC,TRBJ2-1,-,TRBV27,TRBD1
CASSSRLPPGNEQFF,TGCGCCAGCAGCTCTCGGCTACCACCCGGGAATGAGCAGTTCTTC,TRBJ2-1,once,TRBV4-1,-
CASSFAPGGEAFF,TGTGCCAGCAGCTTCGCACCCGGGGGTGAAGCTTTCTTT,TRBJ1-1,few,TRBV5-5,-
CASSSHKDRDPNQPQHF,TGTGCCAGCAGCTCGCATAAGGACAGGGACCCAAATCAGCCCCAGCATTTT,TRBJ1-5,-,TRBV11-3,TRBD1
CASSQGRYSNQPQHF,TGCGCCAGCAGCCAGGGCCGTTATAGCAATCAGCCCCAGCATTTT,TRBJ1-5,-,TRBV4-3,-
CASSPLAGKDRREKLFF,TGTGCCAGCAGCCCGCTGGCAGGGAAAGATCGAAGGGAAAAACTGTTTTTT,TRBJ1-4,-,TRBV5-6,-
CASSRTVQTGELFF,TGTGCCAGCAGTCGGACAGTTCAGACCGGGGAGCTGTTTTTT,TRBJ2-2,-,TRBV6-1,-
CATSRAGSGGRNSPLHF,TGTGCCACCAGCAGAGCCGGGTCAGGGGGTCGTAATTCACCCCTCCACTTT,TRBJ1-6,-,TRBV15,TRBD1
CASSPAAGERNSPLHF,TGTGCCAGCAGTCCCGCGGCAGGGGAAAGAAATTCACCCCTCCACTTT,TRBJ1-6,-,TRBV27,-
CASRQGDQPQHF,TGTGCCAGCAGACAGGGGGATCAGCCCCAGCATTTT,TRBJ1-5,-,TRBV6-5,TRBD1
CASSSRQGAWELFF,TGTGCCAGCAGCTCACGACAGGGGGCCTGGGAGCTGTTTTTT,TRBJ2-2,-,TRBV7-9,TRBD1
CASSTPRGVGEQYF,TGTGCCAGCAGCACCCCCCGGGGGGTTGGCGAGCAGTACTTC,TRBJ2-7,-,TRBV4-2,TRBD2
CASTRTSGLAGSSYNEQFF,TGTGCCAGCACTCGCACGTCGGGGCTAGCGGGGTCCTCCTACAATGAGCAGTTCTTC,TRBJ2-1,once,TRBV27,TRBD2
CASSREGLEKLFF,TGTGCCAGTAGTCGGGAGGGCCTGGAAAAACTGTTTTTT,TRBJ1-4,once,TRBV19,-
CASRASGANVLTF,TGTGCCAGTAGGGCCTCTGGGGCCAACGTCCTGACTTTC,TRBJ2-6,-,TRBV19,-
CASSLSQGTGYTF,TGTGCCAGCAGTTTATCGCAGGGAACTGGCTACACCTTC,TRBJ1-2,-,TRBV27,-
CAISEGLHYGYTF,TGCGCCATCAGTGAAGGACTACACTATGGCTACACCTTC,TRBJ1-2,-,TRBV10-3,-
CASSPPITTGGQNTEAFF,TGTGCCAGCAGCCCTCCGATAACAACAGGGGGGCAGAACACTGAAGCTTTCTTT,TRBJ1-1,-,TRBV11-2,TRBD1
CAWGWTGDNSPLHF,TGTGCCTGGGGATGGACAGGGGATAATTCACCCCTCCACTTT,TRBJ1-6,-,TRBV30,TRBD1
CASSVDLGGLARDEQFF,TGTGCCAGCAGCGTAGATCTTGGGGGACTGGCCCGGGATGAGCAGTTCTTC,TRBJ2-1,-,TRBV9,-
CASSLAWPDEQYF,TGTGCCAGCAGCTTAGCGTGGCCCGACGAGCAGTACTTC,TRBJ2-7,-,TRBV11-1,-
CASSPRDSGGAYEQYF,TGTGCCAGCAGCCCCCGGGATAGCGGGGGGGCTTACGAGCAGTACTTC,TRBJ2-7,few,TRBV7-2,TRBD2
CASRPGQGSTEAFF,TGTGCCAGCAGACCCGGACAGGGATCGACTGAAGCTTTCTTT,TRBJ1-1,once,TRBV6-5,TRBD1
CASSHTGEANYGYTF,TGTGCCAGCAGCCATACAGGGGAAGCTAACTATGGCTACACCTTC,TRBJ1-2,-,TRBV11-2,TRBD1
CASSVTGHEQFF,TGTGCCAGCAGTGTCACAGGACACGAGCAGTTCTTC,TRBJ2-1,once,TRBV27,-